The rows below give T cell receptor beta chains drawn from one sample of a study of CD8 T cells in ankylosing spondylitis. MiXCR, applied by TCRdb to the 5' RACE reads, yields one record per CDR3 protein. This sample carries roughly 150,000 distinct CDR3 sequences, around a third of them seen once, and the ten largest clones take about 5.5%. The sequencing sample was made of synovial fluid, either unsorted or a sorted T cell fraction (not recorded which). These receptor sequences come from a male donor with ankylosing spondylitis. Each CDR3 is given with its conserved first and last residue. Each record gives: V gene, clone size, J gene, CDR3 length, D gene, CDR3 protein, CDR3 DNA. A D gene is named only where the DNA matches it firmly. Size tells how often a clone was seen (once, few, many) or the class of an expanded clone, and some rows leave it out.

V gene: TRBV12-3/TRBV12-4; clone size: .; J gene: TRBJ1-6; CDR3 length: 16; D gene: TRBD1; CDR3 protein: CASRAGQGQKVAPLHF; CDR3 DNA: TGTGCCAGCAGAGCTGGACAGGGGCAAAAGGTAGCACCCCTCCACTTT
V gene: TRBV9; clone size: .; J gene: TRBJ2-5; CDR3 length: 16; D gene: .; CDR3 protein: CARGFFEGGSQETQYF; CDR3 DNA: TGTGCCAGGGGGTTCTTTGAGGGGGGATCCCAAGAGACCCAGTACTTC
V gene: TRBV27; clone size: .; J gene: TRBJ2-3; CDR3 length: 18; D gene: .; CDR3 protein: CASSTRDRRIRHTDTQYF; CDR3 DNA: TGTGCCAGCAGCACCCGGGACCGTCGGATCAGGCACACAGATACGCAGTATTTT
V gene: TRBV15; clone size: few; J gene: TRBJ2-1; CDR3 length: 12; D gene: .; CDR3 protein: CATSRRGNEQFF; CDR3 DNA: TGTGCCACCAGCAGGCGGGGAAATGAGCAGTTCTTC
V gene: TRBV6-5; clone size: .; J gene: TRBJ1-2; CDR3 length: 14; D gene: .; CDR3 protein: CASSYGRSNYGYTF; CDR3 DNA: TGTGCCAGCAGTTACGGCAGGTCTAACTATGGCTACACCTTC
V gene: TRBV12-3/TRBV12-4; clone size: .; J gene: TRBJ1-2; CDR3 length: 15; D gene: .; CDR3 protein: CASSLTDGRIYGYTF; CDR3 DNA: TGTGCCAGCAGTTTGACGGACGGTAGAATCTATGGCTACACCTTC
V gene: TRBV7-2; clone size: .; J gene: TRBJ1-4; CDR3 length: 15; D gene: .; CDR3 protein: CASSAAGTTNEKLFF; CDR3 DNA: TGTGCCAGCAGTGCGGCGGGGACAACTAATGAAAAACTGTTTTTT
V gene: TRBV7-2; clone size: many; J gene: TRBJ2-5; CDR3 length: 13; D gene: .; CDR3 protein: CASSQSTKETQYF; CDR3 DNA: TGTGCCAGCAGCCAGAGTACGAAAGAGACCCAGTACTTC
V gene: TRBV6-5; clone size: .; J gene: TRBJ1-2; CDR3 length: 15; D gene: .; CDR3 protein: CASSYDIWASYGYTF; CDR3 DNA: TGTGCCAGCAGTTACGACATATGGGCGTCTTATGGCTACACCTTC
V gene: TRBV6-2/TRBV6-3; clone size: few; J gene: TRBJ2-2; CDR3 length: 15; D gene: .; CDR3 protein: CASSYSIGNTGELFF; CDR3 DNA: TGTGCCAGCAGTTACTCGATAGGGAACACCGGGGAGCTGTTTTTT
V gene: TRBV27; clone size: .; J gene: TRBJ2-3; CDR3 length: 16; D gene: .; CDR3 protein: CASRFQVTAGADTQYF; CDR3 DNA: TGTGCCAGCAGATTTCAGGTGACGGCTGGCGCAGATACGCAGTATTTT
V gene: TRBV6-2/TRBV6-3; clone size: .; J gene: TRBJ1-5; CDR3 length: 17; D gene: .; CDR3 protein: CASSYSGVLKVNQPQHF; CDR3 DNA: TGTGCCAGCAGTTATTCCGGGGTACTCAAGGTCAATCAGCCCCAGCATTTT
V gene: TRBV12-3/TRBV12-4; clone size: once; J gene: TRBJ2-2; CDR3 length: 18; D gene: TRBD1; CDR3 protein: CTRSSQPGTGENTGELFF; CDR3 DNA: TGTACCCGCAGTTCGCAACCCGGGACAGGGGAGAACACCGGGGAGCTGTTTTTT
V gene: TRBV27; clone size: .; J gene: TRBJ2-1; CDR3 length: 14; D gene: TRBD2; CDR3 protein: CASTQTRGDNEQFF; CDR3 DNA: TGTGCCAGCACTCAAACCCGGGGGGACAATGAGCAGTTCTTC
V gene: TRBV7-8; clone size: .; J gene: TRBJ1-6; CDR3 length: 13; D gene: TRBD1; CDR3 protein: CASSQGQALYLHF; CDR3 DNA: TGTGCCAGCAGTCAAGGACAGGCCCTCTACCTCCACTTT
V gene: TRBV6-1; clone size: .; J gene: TRBJ1-4; CDR3 length: 15; D gene: .; CDR3 protein: CASRRIDRLNEKLFF; CDR3 DNA: TGTGCCAGCAGAAGGATCGACAGACTTAATGAAAAACTGTTTTTT
V gene: TRBV2; clone size: .; J gene: TRBJ1-2; CDR3 length: 12; D gene: TRBD1; CDR3 protein: CASTTGGPGYTF; CDR3 DNA: TGTGCCAGCACCACAGGGGGCCCTGGCTACACCTTC
V gene: TRBV7-2; clone size: many; J gene: TRBJ2-7; CDR3 length: 15; D gene: TRBD2; CDR3 protein: CASSSGLAGTYEQYF; CDR3 DNA: TGTGCCAGCAGCTCGGGACTAGCGGGTACCTACGAGCAGTACTTC
V gene: TRBV29-1; clone size: .; J gene: TRBJ2-3; CDR3 length: 12; D gene: .; CDR3 protein: CSVEDRRDTQYF; CDR3 DNA: TGCAGCGTTGAAGATCGTAGAGATACGCAGTATTTT
V gene: TRBV27; clone size: .; J gene: TRBJ1-1; CDR3 length: 14; D gene: TRBD1; CDR3 protein: CVSSPNRGLAEAFF; CDR3 DNA: TGTGTCAGCAGCCCAAACAGGGGATTGGCTGAAGCTTTCTTT
V gene: TRBV2; clone size: .; J gene: TRBJ2-1; CDR3 length: 15; D gene: TRBD2; CDR3 protein: CATGVPGGFRNEQFF; CDR3 DNA: TGTGCCACCGGGGTACCGGGAGGATTCAGGAATGAGCAGTTCTTC
V gene: TRBV9; clone size: .; J gene: TRBJ2-5; CDR3 length: 18; D gene: TRBD1; CDR3 protein: CASSAGQGALTIQETQYF; CDR3 DNA: TGTGCCAGCAGCGCCGGACAGGGGGCACTAACAATTCAAGAGACCCAGTACTTC